These 28 T cell receptor beta chains were all obtained from the same sample, sequenced in a study of cytomegalovirus exposure and HLA in healthy donors. Primers: 60 Vbeta forward and 13 Jbeta reverse. Sequencing used immunoSEQ multiplex PCR; TCRdb keeps in-frame clones, though not all of them. This sample yields approximately 160,000 clones, of which about 80% are seen a single time; roughly 0.68% belongs to the top ten. Sequenced input: PBMCs. The receptors here all came from a male donor in good health and CMV-seronegative.

This clone came up once. The V gene is TRBV7-2, the J gene TRBJ2-7; 14 nucleotides match TRBD2. Germline loops: CDR1 SGHTA, CDR2 FQGNSA. J lost 4 bases, V lost 5 bases, and 4 bases had no gene match. The CDR3 covers 15 residues. CDR3 amino acids: CASSRGLAGGYEQYF. The CDR3 DNA is TGTGCCAGCAGCCGAGGACTAGCGGGGGGTTACGAGCAGTACTTC. The full variable domain, in which reference TRBV7-2 and TRBJ2-7 provide the parts outside the CDR3, is GAGVSQSPSNKVTEKGKDVELRCDPISGHTALYWYRQSLGQGLEFLIYFQGNSAPDKSGLPSDRFSAERTGGSVSTLTIQRTQQEDSAVYLCASSRGLAGGYEQYFGPGTRLTVT.

As to this clone: One end of the junction varies from germline; a read error may be responsible. V gene TRBV5-1 combines with J gene TRBJ1-6; no definite D call. CDR3 length: 16 amino acids. Germline CDR1 reads SGHRS; CDR2 reads YFSETQ. The CDR3 sequence: CASNLSPSSYNSPLHF. CDR3 nucleotide sequence: TGCGCCAGCAACTTGTCTCCCAGCTCCTATAATTCACCCCTCCACTTT.

The chain recombines TRBV4-1 with TRBJ1-2, with TRBD1 matching over 8 bases. Germline V gives CDR1 MGHRA, CDR2 YSYEKL. The CDR3 totals 13 residues. V trimming: 6 bases; J trimming: 8 bases; junction bases outside the gene matches: 8. The CDR3 loop reads CASRPGTGWGYTF. The DNA of the CDR3 is TGCGCCAGCAGACCGGGGACAGGCTGGGGCTACACCTTC.

The chain links TRBV30 to TRBJ1-4; the D gene is possibly TRBD1 (5 bases). The CDR3 has 16 residues. V was shortened by 0 bases and J by 6 bases, with 17 bases between the two germline ends. Germline CDR1 is GTSNPN and CDR2 is SVGIG (reference sequence). CDR3 sequence: CAWSVGLGGVDEKLFF. As DNA, the CDR3 is TGTGCCTGGAGTGTAGGGTTAGGAGGGGTTGATGAAAAACTGTTTTTT.

The CDR3: CASSADWDNLYEQYF. The DNA for the CDR3 is TGCGCCAGCAGCGCGGACTGGGACAACCTCTACGAGCAGTACTTC. The J gene is TRBJ2-7, the V gene TRBV5-1; D may be TRBD1 (6 bases). Germline V lookup: CDR1 SGHRS, CDR2 YFSETQ. Trimming pared 4 bases from V and 3 bases from J, leaving 17 bases between. The CDR3 is made up of 15 amino acids. Combining the CDR3 with reference TRBV5-1 and TRBJ2-7 gives the whole variable domain KAGVTQTPRYLIKTRGQQVTLSCSPISGHRSVSWYQQTPGQGLQFLFEYFSETQRNKGNFPGRFSGRQFSNSRSEMNVSTLELGDSALYLCASSADWDNLYEQYFGPGTRLTVT.

The genes are TRBV30 and TRBJ1-2, with D perhaps TRBD1 (6 bases). From germline, CDR1 is GTSNPN and CDR2 SVGIG (reference sequence). V lost 7 bases and J lost 0, with 18 bases in between. This CDR3 contains 15 residues. The CDR3 region is CASSGQQLANYGYTF. The DNA of the CDR3 is TGTGCCTCCTCGGGACAACAGTTAGCTAACTATGGCTACACCTTC.

The chain joins TRBV11-2 to TRBJ1-5; possibly TRBD1 for D (6 bases). CDR1 SGHAT and CDR2 FQNNGV come from the germline V gene. Trimming left V 1 base short and J 0 bases short, with 7 bases between. The CDR3 sequence is 15 residues long. The CDR3, as DNA: TGTGCCAGCAGCTTAGGCAGGGGTAGCAATCAGCCCCAGCATTTT. This sequence encodes CASSLGRGSNQPQHF.

The genes are TRBV6-5 and TRBJ2-3; 10 nucleotides match TRBD2. The CDR3 runs to 15 residues. The trim removed 6 bases at V and 3 bases at J, leaving 6 bases unmatched. Germline V lookup: CDR1 MNHEY, CDR2 SVGAGI. CDR3 residues: CASSTTSGRTDTQYF. Written as DNA, the CDR3 is TGTGCCAGCAGCACGACTAGCGGGCGAACAGATACGCAGTATTTT.

The chain couples TRBV5-4 to TRBJ2-1; 12 positions agree with TRBD2. Trimming cost V 0 bases and J 4 bases; bases outside gene matches: 8. The length of the CDR3 is 18 residues. Germline lookup yields CDR1 SGHNT and CDR2 YYREEE (reference sequence). Written as DNA, the CDR3 is TGTGCCAGCAGCTTGGACGGGGCTAGCGGGGGGGGTTACAATGAGCAGTTCTTC. It encodes CASSLDGASGGGYNEQFF.

V and J are TRBV10-3 and TRBJ1-2, with 9 bases lining up with TRBD1. From germline, CDR1 is ENHRY and CDR2 SYGVKD. The CDR3 has 13 residues. With V trimmed by 10 bases and J by 4 bases, 7 bases remained unmatched. CDR3 amino acids: CATTGGEGYGYTF. CDR3 nucleotides: TGTGCCACCACAGGGGGCGAGGGCTATGGCTACACCTTC.

This chain uses TRBV5-1 with TRBJ2-7; D call uncertain. Germline assignment: CDR1 SGHRS and CDR2 YFSETQ. V shed 3 bases and J shed 2 bases, with 9 bases lying between them. This CDR3 region has 13 residues. CDR3 amino acids: CASSYTATYEQYF. CDR3 nucleotide sequence: TGCGCCAGCAGCTACACAGCAACCTACGAGCAGTACTTC.

The chain has TRBV11-3 and TRBJ2-7; D is uncertain. V lost 6 bases, J lost 3 bases, and 12 bases lay in between. Germline CDR1 is SGHNT and CDR2 is YENEEA. CDR3 length: 13 amino acids. The DNA of the CDR3 is TGTGCCAGCAGTTTTGCTTCAGACTACGAGCAGTACTTC. Encoded protein: CASSFASDYEQYF.

This chain joins TRBV6-1 and TRBJ1-4; 7 bases agree with TRBD1. The V gene end was trimmed by 2 bases and the J gene end by 7 bases; junction bases not matched to a gene: 7. Germline lookup yields CDR1 MNHNS and CDR2 SASEGT. This CDR3 spans 15 amino acids. The CDR3, as DNA: TGTGCCAGCAGTGAAAGGCCAGGGGGAAGTGAAAAACTGTTTTTT. Protein product: CASSERPGGSEKLFF.

This chain links TRBV30 with TRBJ2-1; possible D gene TRBD2, 7 bases. CDR1 GTSNPN and CDR2 SVGIG come from the germline V gene (reference sequence). CDR3 size: 15 residues. V dropped 7 bases and J dropped 9 bases, with 25 bases sitting between them. CDR3 nucleotides: TGTGCCTATACTCCGGGGGGTTCCCAAGGGGGTGAGCAGTTCTTC. It translates to CAYTPGGSQGGEQFF. The whole variable domain, filled in from reference TRBV30 and TRBJ2-1, reads SQTIHQWPATLVQPVGSPLSLECTVEGTSNPNLYWYRQAAGRGLQLLFYSVGIGQISSEVPQNLSASRPQDRQFILSSKKLLLSDSGFYLCAYTPGGSQGGEQFFGPGTRLTVL.

The rearrangement joins TRBV30 to TRBJ1-1, with D unclear. This CDR3 has 11 amino acids. Trimming removed 7 bases from V and 1 base from J, with 7 bases in between. CDR1 GTSNPN and CDR2 SVGIG come from the germline V gene (reference sequence). The CDR3 nucleotides are TGTGCCTCAGCGGAGAACACTGAAGCTTTCTTT. This codes for CASAENTEAFF.

V is TRBV5-1 and J is TRBJ2-5; a weak D match, TRBD1 (6 bases). CDR3 length equals 14 residues. V lost 2 bases, J lost 3 bases, and 11 bases lay in between. Germline CDR1 is SGHRS and CDR2 is YFSETQ. The CDR3 spells CASSFRRGKETQYF. The DNA of the CDR3 is TGCGCCAGCAGCTTTCGCAGGGGCAAAGAGACCCAGTACTTC.

The chain joins TRBV7-9 to TRBJ2-1; D perhaps matches TRBD2 (6 bases). Trimming left V 0 bases short and J 0 bases short, with 9 bases between. This CDR3 is built from 16 residues. The germline gives CDR1 SEHNR, CDR2 FQNEAQ (reference sequence). CDR3: CASSLAGGISYNEQFF. In DNA form, the CDR3 reads TGTGCCAGCAGCTTAGCGGGGGGTATCTCCTACAATGAGCAGTTCTTC.

This rearrangement joins TRBV13 to TRBJ2-5; the match to TRBD2 covers 10 bases. With V trimmed by 0 bases and J by 5 bases, 0 bases remained unmatched. The germline CDR1 and CDR2 sequences are PRHDT and FYEKMQ (reference sequence). The CDR3 is 14 amino acids. The CDR3 sequence: CASSLGTSGETQYF. Here the CDR3 DNA reads TGTGCCAGCAGCTTAGGGACTAGCGGGGAGACCCAGTACTTC.

The chain has TRBV7-2 and TRBJ2-3, with D perhaps matching TRBD1 (6 bases). This CDR3 comprises 13 residues. V was clipped by 5 bases and J by 9 bases, with 15 bases between them. Germline CDR1 reads SGHTA; CDR2 reads FQGNSA. CDR3 DNA sequence: TGTGCCAGCAGCCCGACAGGTTTGATAACGCAGTATTTT. As protein: CASSPTGLITQYF.

The genes are TRBV5-1 and TRBJ1-1; 8 bases line up with TRBD1. The CDR3 is 15 residues long. The junction had 6 bases not matched to a gene; V was cut back by 4 bases and J by 1 base. Germline V CDR1 and CDR2: SGHRS, YFSETQ. The CDR3 spells CASSAYGQGNTEAFF. Here the CDR3 DNA reads TGCGCCAGCAGCGCCTACGGACAGGGGAACACTGAAGCTTTCTTT.

This clone was counted only a few times. The J gene is TRBJ2-3, the V gene TRBV4-1; TRBD1 matches 9 bases. The CDR3 loop spans 15 amino acids. Germline assignment: CDR1 MGHRA and CDR2 YSYEKL. Trimming removed 5 bases from V and 1 base from J; junction bases left unmatched: 4. The CDR3 nucleotides read TGCGCCAGCAGCTTACAGGGGGCGCGCACAGATACGCAGTATTTT. This sequence encodes CASSLQGARTDTQYF.

The chain carries TRBV25-1 and TRBJ1-1, with D perhaps matching TRBD1 (5 bases). Germline values: CDR1 MGHDK, CDR2 SYGVNS. Between the trimmed V and J ends, which lost 2 bases and 1 base, there was a span of 11 bases. The CDR3 is made up of 15 amino acids. DNA of the CDR3: TGTGCCAGCAGTGAACCTGGCAGGGAGAACACTGAAGCTTTCTTT. Protein product: CASSEPGRENTEAFF. Supplemented by reference TRBV25-1 and TRBJ1-1, the full variable domain reads EADIYQTPRYLVIGTGKKITLECSQTMGHDKMYWYQQDPGMELHLIHYSYGVNSTEKGDLSSESTVSRIRTEHFPLTLESARPSHTSQYLCASSEPGRENTEAFFGQGTRLTVV.

V usage is TRBV15 and J usage is TRBJ2-6; D unresolved. Germline loops: CDR1 LNHNV, CDR2 YYDKDF (reference sequence). The CDR3 runs 16 residues. V was shortened by 0 bases and J by 0 bases, with 6 bases between the two germline ends. The CDR3 nucleotides read TGTGCCACCAGCAGAGATTACGGCTCTGGGGCCAACGTCCTGACTTTC. This sequence encodes CATSRDYGSGANVLTF.

This sequence joins TRBV18 and TRBJ2-7, with 7 bases lining up with TRBD1. The CDR3 runs 13 residues. Germline loops: CDR1 KGHSH, CDR2 LQKENI. V shed 3 bases, J shed 2 bases, and the junction held 1 base outside the gene matches. The CDR3 DNA follows: TGTGCCAGCTCACCGGGGACAGCCTACGAGCAGTACTTC. The encoded protein is CASSPGTAYEQYF.

This chain uses TRBV5-6 with TRBJ2-3; 10 positions match TRBD2. V gave up 0 bases and J gave up 2 bases; unmatched junction bases: 6. The CDR3 sequence is 17 residues long. The germline V gene has CDR1 SGHDT and CDR2 YYEEEE. The CDR3 loop reads CASSLEASGGYTDTQYF. Here the CDR3 DNA reads TGTGCCAGCAGCTTGGAGGCTAGCGGGGGTTACACAGATACGCAGTATTTT.

There are a few counts of this clone. V and J are TRBV7-8 and TRBJ2-7; D is unclear. Per the germline V gene, CDR1 is SGHVS and CDR2 is FQNEAQ. This CDR3 region has 11 residues. Between the trimmed V and J ends, which lost 1 base and 6 bases, there was a span of 4 bases. CDR3 nucleotides: TGTGCCAGCAGCTTAGATCGCGAGCAGTACTTC. Its protein is CASSLDREQYF. The variable domain in full, with the rest retrieved from reference TRBV7-8 and TRBJ2-7, is GAGVSQSPRYKVAKRGQDVALRCDPISGHVSLFWYQQALGQGPEFLTYFQNEAQLDKSGLPSDRFFAERPEGSVSTLKIQRTQQEDSAVYLCASSLDREQYFGPGTRLTVT.

The V call is TRBV13, the J call TRBJ2-3, with TRBD2 matching over 8 bases. Germline V lookup: CDR1 PRHDT, CDR2 FYEKMQ (reference sequence). After removal of 0 bases from V and 4 bases from J, the junction contained 9 bases not matched to a gene. This CDR3 is built from 17 residues. The CDR3 here is CASSLGHTSGYPDTQYF. Written as DNA, the CDR3 is TGTGCCAGCAGCTTAGGCCACACTAGCGGATATCCAGATACGCAGTATTTT.

This chain joins TRBV6-5 and TRBJ1-4, with 9 bases fitting TRBD1. This CDR3 region has 15 residues. J lost 6 bases, V lost 7 bases, and 9 bases had no gene match. CDR1 MNHEY and CDR2 SVGAGI come from the germline V gene. CDR3 region: CASNQPGQGYEKLFF. In DNA form, the CDR3 reads TGTGCCAGCAACCAACCGGGACAGGGATATGAAAAACTGTTTTTT.